This passage covers 21 T cell receptor beta chains from one sample sequenced in a study of PD-L1 blockade in urothelial cancer (dated by TCRdb to 2015 to 2018). This sample's time point label indicates: peripheral blood 6 weeks after treatment start. Receptor libraries were prepared by the immunoSEQ multiplex PCR assay. Entries here come from immuneACCESS through TCRdb and include only in-frame sequences with V and J called. Some clones fail to appear in such tables; in the studies checked, an unresolved V gene covers under half of the shortfall, and the cause of the remainder is unknown. The sample table shows roughly 120,000 clones, and approximately 89% are seen once. The ten most abundant clones make up less than 5% of the sample. Sequenced material: PBMCs, taken around atezolizumab (anti-PD-L1) treatment. The receptors were gathered from a man in his fifties or sixties with urothelial cancer.

The chain recombines TRBV5-1 with TRBJ2-7, with 11 bases matching TRBD2. The ends lost 5 bases at V and 12 bases at J; junction bases unmatched: 7. The CDR3 has 12 residues. Germline CDR1 SGHRS, CDR2 YFSETQ. The CDR3 DNA reads as TGCGCCAGCAGATTAGCGGGAGGGCCATGGTACTTC. Translating it yields CASRLAGGPWYF.

This chain links TRBV14 with TRBJ2-7; D gene ambiguous. Trimming left V 1 base short and J 6 bases short, with 10 bases between. Germline V CDR1 and CDR2: SGHDN, FVKESK. There are 13 residues in the CDR3. The CDR3 spells CASSQGFSTEQYF. CDR3 nucleotides: TGTGCCAGCAGCCAAGGTTTCTCTACCGAGCAGTACTTC.

J is TRBJ2-5 and V is TRBV15; possible D gene TRBD1, 5 bases. CDR1 LNHNV and CDR2 YYDKDF come from the germline V gene (reference sequence). The V and J ends lost 0 bases and 6 bases respectively, with 11 bases between them. CDR3 length equals 14 residues. The DNA for the CDR3 is TGTGCCACCAGCAGAGATTTCCAGGGCAAGACCCAGTACTTC. Residues: CATSRDFQGKTQYF.

The table lists this clone with a few counts. Other DNA sequences of this sample code for an identical CDR3. The rearrangement uses TRBV6-5 and TRBJ1-5; TRBD1 matches 7 bases. Germline assignment: CDR1 MNHEY and CDR2 SVGAGI. Trimming at V came to 4 bases and at J to 5 bases, leaving 2 bases not matched to a gene. CDR3 length equals 13 residues. The CDR3 DNA sequence: TGTGCCAGCAGTTCAGACAGGGATCAGCCCCAGCATTTT. It encodes CASSSDRDQPQHF.

The chain has TRBV19 and TRBJ2-1; tentative D call: TRBD2 (6 bases). CDR1 and CDR2 from the germline V gene are LNHDA and SQIVND (reference sequence). Between the trimmed V and J ends, which lost 6 bases and 6 bases, there was a span of 21 bases. The CDR3 is 16 residues long. The CDR3 region is CASSPRLSGTRNEQFF. The CDR3 DNA reads TGTGCCAGTAGCCCCCGGCTTTCCGGGACTCGCAATGAGCAGTTCTTC.

J is TRBJ1-1 and V is TRBV27; 7 positions agree with TRBD1. V dropped 6 bases and J dropped 4; count of bases not matched to a gene: 5. CDR3 length: 13 residues. Germline-derived CDR1 and CDR2 are MNHEY and SMNVEV (reference sequence). The CDR3 DNA is TGTGCCAGCAGAACAGGGGCTTCCACTGAAGCTTTCTTT. This translates into CASRTGASTEAFF.

This CDR3 reads CASRERGGQDTQYF. DNA for the CDR3: TGTGCCAGTAGGGAGCGGGGGGGCCAAGATACGCAGTATTTT. The V gene is TRBV19, the J gene TRBJ2-3; 10 nucleotides line up with TRBD2. The V gene's germline CDR1 is LNHDA and CDR2 SQIVND (reference sequence). This CDR3 comprises 14 residues. V lost 6 bases to trimming and J lost 5 bases; unmatched junction nucleotides: 5.

This clone was detected only a few times. The chain employs TRBV18 and TRBJ1-2; D may be TRBD1 (5 bases). The CDR3 sequence is 14 residues long. Germline V CDR1 and CDR2: KGHSH, LQKENI. V was cut by 1 base and J by 1 base, with 7 bases left in between. The CDR3 region has the DNA TGTGCCAGCTCACCACAGGGGCGTAACTATGGCTACACCTTC. Translated, it gives CASSPQGRNYGYTF.

The chain is built from TRBV1 and TRBJ2-2; TRBD1, the table's D call, was not compared with the DNA. TRBV1 is reported as a pseudogene. This CDR3 has 16 residues. The CDR3 is CTSSIQGEVHTGELFF. The CDR3 DNA reads TGCACCAGCAGCATACAGGGGGAAGTTCACACCGGGGAGCTGTTTTTT.

The chain employs TRBV9 and TRBJ1-5; possibly TRBD1 for D (5 bases). The germline CDR1 and CDR2 sequences are SGDLS and YYNGEE. V shed 2 bases and J shed 5 bases, with 11 bases lying between them. The CDR3 spans 14 residues. DNA of the CDR3: TGTGCCAGCAGCGTTGCGACAGAGGATCAGCCCCAGCATTTT. Its protein is CASSVATEDQPQHF.

The chain is built from TRBV5-4 and TRBJ1-6; D unresolved. Between the trimmed V and J ends, which lost 0 bases and 9 bases, there was a span of 13 bases. Per germline, CDR1 SGHNT and CDR2 YYREEE (reference sequence). The CDR3 spans 15 residues. The DNA of the CDR3 is TGTGCCAGCAGCTTGGCCGGGAAGACTGGTTCACCCCTCCACTTT. This translates into CASSLAGKTGSPLHF. The whole variable domain, filled in from reference TRBV5-4 and TRBJ1-6, reads ETGVTQSPTHLIKTRGQQVTLRCSSQSGHNTVSWYQQALGQGPQFIFQYYREEENGRGNFPPRFSGLQFPNYSSELNVNALELDDSALYLCASSLAGKTGSPLHFGNGTRLTVT.

In regard to this clone: A junction end diverges from the germline sequence, so it may reflect a read error. The chain couples TRBV7-9 to TRBJ2-3; possible D gene TRBD2, 5 bases. Germline V CDR1 and CDR2: SEHNR, FQNEAQ (reference sequence). The CDR3 runs to 15 residues. In DNA form, the CDR3 reads TGTGCCAGCAGCTCCGCTAGAGGGAGCACAGATACGCGGTATTTT. It is translated as CASSSARGSTDTRYF.

The table lists this clone with a few counts. The chain joins TRBV28 to TRBJ2-7; D is unclear. Germline V gene sequence: CDR1 MDHEN, CDR2 SYDVKM. Trimming shortened V by 4 bases and J by 6 bases, and 16 bases separated the two germline ends. The CDR3 is 14 residues long. DNA for the CDR3: TGTGCCAGCAGTTCTTGGCGAGGCTTCGCCGAGCAGTACTTC. Amino acids: CASSSWRGFAEQYF. The complete variable domain, with remaining parts taken from reference TRBV28 and TRBJ2-7, reads DVKVTQSSRYLVKRTGEKVFLECVQDMDHENMFWYRQDPGLGLRLIYFSYDVKMKEKGDIPEGYSVSREKKERFSLILESASTNQTSMYLCASSSWRGFAEQYFGPGTRLTVT.

The chain joins TRBV10-1 to TRBJ2-3; 13 bases are shared with TRBD2. V was clipped by 6 bases and J by 6 bases; unmatched bases: 9. Germline CDR1 reads WNHNN; CDR2 reads SYGVQD (reference sequence). The CDR3 sequence is 16 residues long. The CDR3 DNA follows: TGCGCCAGCAGCGAGGGACTAGCGGGACGGGCGGATACGCAGTATTTT. This translates into CASSEGLAGRADTQYF.

This chain joins TRBV19 and TRBJ2-3, with 12 bases aligning to TRBD2. Germline V gene sequence: CDR1 LNHDA, CDR2 SQIVND (reference sequence). Trimming removed 4 bases from V and 8 bases from J; junction bases left unmatched: 7. This CDR3 comprises 15 residues. The CDR3 is CASSRTSGVVGTQYF. In nucleotides, the CDR3 is TGTGCCAGTAGTAGGACTAGCGGGGTCGTCGGTACGCAGTATTTT.

V usage is TRBV7-8 and J usage is TRBJ1-3, with D perhaps TRBD1 (5 bases). The V and J ends lost 1 base and 0 bases respectively, with 10 bases between them. The CDR3 loop spans 16 amino acids. The germline gives CDR1 SGHVS, CDR2 FQNEAQ. The CDR3 DNA follows: TGTGCCAGCAGCTTAGTGGGGCGTAGCTCTGGAAACACCATATATTTT. Its protein product is CASSLVGRSSGNTIYF.

The J gene is TRBJ2-7, the V gene TRBV5-1, with D possibly matching TRBD2 (6 bases). This CDR3 has 16 amino acids. Deletions cut 4 bases from V and 4 bases from J, with 21 bases between. Germline values: CDR1 SGHRS, CDR2 YFSETQ. CDR3 loop: CASSRGTEGYIYEQYF. CDR3 sequence (DNA): TGCGCCAGCAGCCGGGGGACGGAGGGTTATATTTACGAGCAGTACTTC.

This sequence joins TRBV29-1 and TRBJ1-1; a weak D match, TRBD1 (6 bases). V was shortened by 3 bases and J by 1 base, with 30 bases between the two germline ends. There are 20 residues in the CDR3. Looked up from germline, CDR1 is SQVTM and CDR2 is ANQGSEA. CDR3 in DNA: TGCAGCGTTGACTTTTCGGACCTCAGGGGTATACCGTCCGCGAACACTGAAGCTTTCTTT. It codes for CSVDFSDLRGIPSANTEAFF.

J is TRBJ2-1 and V is TRBV28; 7 bases align to TRBD2. Germline V gives CDR1 MDHEN, CDR2 SYDVKM. The V gene end was trimmed by 6 bases and the J gene end by 10 bases; junction bases not matched to a gene: 18. This CDR3 contains 16 residues. Written as DNA, the CDR3 is TGTGCCAGCAGCTTAATCGGCGCGGGGGTGGAAGTCGAGCAGTTCTTC. It encodes CASSLIGAGVEVEQFF.

The chain has TRBV7-2 and TRBJ2-7; TRBD2 matches at 10 bases. Germline values: CDR1 SGHTA, CDR2 FQGNSA. V was clipped by 3 bases and J by 1 base; unmatched bases: 3. The CDR3 totals 15 residues. The CDR3 DNA sequence: TGTGCCAGCAGCTTCATAGCGGGGGGATCCTACGAGCAGTACTTC. As protein: CASSFIAGGSYEQYF.

CDR3 in DNA: TGCGCCAGCAGCTTGGAGGGGCTAGAATACAATGAGCAGTTCTTC. As protein: CASSLEGLEYNEQFF. This chain connects TRBV5-1 to TRBJ2-1, with a possible D match to TRBD1 (5 bases). Trimming took 0 bases from V and 4 from J, leaving 11 bases between them. CDR3 length: 15 residues. Germline CDR1 reads SGHRS; CDR2 reads YFSETQ.